The T cell receptor beta chain described here comes from a study of Ad26.COV2.S vaccination and SARS-CoV-2 variants. The repertoire was sequenced with immunoSEQ multiplex PCR; TCRdb's copy has only in-frame clones and lacks some. The data contain about 400,000 clones, about nine tenths of them singletons. Germline V gene sequence: CDR1 LNHNV, CDR2 YYDKDF (reference sequence). CDR3 length equals 15 residues. Trimming took off 0 bases at V and 7 bases at J, with 13 bases between the two ends. This clone came up many times. Treatment in this sample: 15 to 20 received Ad26.COV2.S at low or high dose, single or two shots; 5 received placebo; per-sample allocation not given. Sampling was performed 63 days after the first vaccine or placebo injection. As its vector, the vaccine had Ad26, which expressed Wuhan-strain SARS-CoV-2 spike.

This receptor was obtained from a person between 18 and 65 years old who received the Ad26.COV2.S COVID-19 vaccine or a placebo. J is TRBJ1-5 and V is TRBV15, with D possibly matching TRBD1 (6 bases). The sequencing used peripheral blood, collected in a trial of Ad26.COV2.S vaccine versus placebo. The CDR3 DNA follows: TGTGCCACCAGCAGAGATGAGGGTGGGGGCCAGCCCCAGCATTTT. Translating it yields CATSRDEGGGQPQHF.